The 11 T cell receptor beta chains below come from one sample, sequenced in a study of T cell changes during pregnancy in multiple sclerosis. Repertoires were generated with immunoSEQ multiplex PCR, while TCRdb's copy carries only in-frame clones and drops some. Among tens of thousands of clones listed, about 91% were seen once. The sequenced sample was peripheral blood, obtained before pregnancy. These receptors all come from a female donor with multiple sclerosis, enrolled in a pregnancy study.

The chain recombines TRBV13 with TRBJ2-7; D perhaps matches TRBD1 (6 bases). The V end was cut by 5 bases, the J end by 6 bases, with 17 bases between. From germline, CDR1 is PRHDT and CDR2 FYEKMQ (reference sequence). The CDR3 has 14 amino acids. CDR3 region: CASSGTSGVGEQYF. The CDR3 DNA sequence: TGTGCCAGCAGCGGGACCTCAGGGGTCGGCGAGCAGTACTTC.

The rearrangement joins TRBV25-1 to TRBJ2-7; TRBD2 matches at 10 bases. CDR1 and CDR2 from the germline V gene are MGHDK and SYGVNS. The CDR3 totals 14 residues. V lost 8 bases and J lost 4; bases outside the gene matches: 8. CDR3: CASAQAGGLYEQYF. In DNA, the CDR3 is TGTGCCAGCGCACAAGCGGGAGGGCTATACGAGCAGTACTTC.

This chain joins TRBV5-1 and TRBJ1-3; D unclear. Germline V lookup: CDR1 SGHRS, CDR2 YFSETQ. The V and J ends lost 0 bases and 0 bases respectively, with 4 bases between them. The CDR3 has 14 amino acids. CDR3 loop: CASSLGGSGNTIYF. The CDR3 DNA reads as TGCGCCAGCAGCTTGGGAGGCTCTGGAAACACCATATATTTT.

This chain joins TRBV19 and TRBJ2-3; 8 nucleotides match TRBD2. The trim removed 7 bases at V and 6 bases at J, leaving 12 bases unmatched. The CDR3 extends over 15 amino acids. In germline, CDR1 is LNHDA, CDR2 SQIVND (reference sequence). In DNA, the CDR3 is TGTGCCAGTACTGAGGGCAGCGGGAGCGTTGATACGCAGTATTTT. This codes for CASTEGSGSVDTQYF. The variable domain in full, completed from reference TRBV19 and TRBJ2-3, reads DGGITQSPKYLFRKEGQNVTLSCEQNLNHDAMYWYRQDPGQGLRLIYYSQIVNDFQKGDIAEGYSVSREKKESFPLTVTSAQKNPTAFYLCASTEGSGSVDTQYFGPGTRLTVL.

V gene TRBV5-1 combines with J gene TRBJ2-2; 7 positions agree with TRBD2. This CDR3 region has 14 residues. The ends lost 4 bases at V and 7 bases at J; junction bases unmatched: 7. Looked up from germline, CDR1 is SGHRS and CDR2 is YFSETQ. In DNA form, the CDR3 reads TGCGCCAGCAGCCCCCGCGGGAGCAACGGGGAGCTGTTTTTT. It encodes CASSPRGSNGELFF.

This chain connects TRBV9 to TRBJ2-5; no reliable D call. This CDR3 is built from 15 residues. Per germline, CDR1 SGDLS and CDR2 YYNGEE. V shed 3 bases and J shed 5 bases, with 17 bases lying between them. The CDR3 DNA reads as TGTGCCAGCAGCGCAACGGCCACAAACGGGGAGACCCAGTACTTC. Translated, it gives CASSATATNGETQYF. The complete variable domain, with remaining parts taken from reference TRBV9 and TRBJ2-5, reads DSGVTQTPKHLITATGQRVTLRCSPRSGDLSVYWYQQSLDQGLQFLIQYYNGEERAKGNILERFSAQQFPDLHSELNLSSLELGDSALYFCASSATATNGETQYFGPGTRLLVL.

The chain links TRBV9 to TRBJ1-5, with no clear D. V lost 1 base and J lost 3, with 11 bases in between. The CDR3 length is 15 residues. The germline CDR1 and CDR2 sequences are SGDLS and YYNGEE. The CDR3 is CASSVSWQNNQPQHF. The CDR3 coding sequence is TGTGCCAGCAGCGTATCTTGGCAGAACAATCAGCCCCAGCATTTT.

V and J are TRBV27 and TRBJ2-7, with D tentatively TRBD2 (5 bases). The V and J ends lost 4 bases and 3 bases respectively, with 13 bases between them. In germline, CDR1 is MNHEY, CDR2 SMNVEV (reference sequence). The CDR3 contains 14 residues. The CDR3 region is CASSSGLSYYEQYF. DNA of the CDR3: TGTGCCAGCAGTTCCGGACTCTCTTACTACGAGCAGTACTTC.

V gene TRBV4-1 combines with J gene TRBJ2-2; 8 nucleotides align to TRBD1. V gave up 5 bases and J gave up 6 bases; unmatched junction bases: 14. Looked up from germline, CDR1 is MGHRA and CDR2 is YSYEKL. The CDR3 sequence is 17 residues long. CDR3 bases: TGCGCCAGCAGCTATAGACAGGGGATAGGGACACCCGGGGAGCTGTTTTTT. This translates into CASSYRQGIGTPGELFF.

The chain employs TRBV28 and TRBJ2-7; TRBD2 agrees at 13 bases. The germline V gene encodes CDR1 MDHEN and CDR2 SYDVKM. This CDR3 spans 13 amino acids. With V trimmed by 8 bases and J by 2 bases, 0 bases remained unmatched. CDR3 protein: CASGLAGAYEQYF. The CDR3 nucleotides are TGTGCCAGCGGACTAGCGGGGGCCTACGAGCAGTACTTC.

The CDR3 loop reads CASGRDRSDNEQFF. CDR3 bases: TGTGCCAGCGGCCGGGACAGGAGCGACAATGAGCAGTTCTTC. The chain joins TRBV19 to TRBJ2-1; 8 nucleotides line up with TRBD1. Germline CDR1 and CDR2: LNHDA and SQIVND (reference sequence). CDR3 length: 14 amino acids. V trimming: 9 bases; J trimming: 5 bases; junction bases outside the gene matches: 9.